This T cell receptor beta chain was captured in a study of T-cell reconstitution after alpha-beta-depleted transplantation in children. This clonotype has more than one count but fewer than ten. Construction of the TCRbeta library involved unique molecular identifiers. TCRdb recomputed calls from the PCR reads with MiXCR, one row per CDR3 protein. This table holds approximately 250,000 distinct CDR3 sequences, under 30% found once. Germline assignment: CDR1 MNHNS and CDR2 SASEGT. The V end lost 2 bases, the J end lost 1 base, and 18 bases lay between the germline ends. The CDR3 totals 19 residues. The sample consisted of PBMCs, taken before TCRalphabeta/CD19-depleted stem cell transplant. The sequence was obtained from a girl aged 2 to 9 with Fanconi anemia, due to receive a stem cell transplant. The rearrangement uses TRBV6-1 and TRBJ2-6; no clear D gene. Here the CDR3 DNA reads TGTGCCAGCAGTGAATTTTCGGTCCTACCCCCTTCTGGGGCCAACGTCCTGACTTTC. Translating gives CASSEFSVLPPSGANVLTF.